This T cell receptor (beta chain) was profiled in a study of cytomegalovirus exposure and HLA in healthy donors. As for the study in general: Assignment to the Caucasian-associated ancestry cluster applied to about 80% of the roughly 420 genotyped donors.

This CDR3 has 13 amino acids. Trimming took off 6 bases at V and 4 bases at J, with 10 bases between the two ends. Per germline, CDR1 SEHNR and CDR2 FQNEAQ (reference sequence). 13 Jbeta primers and 60 Vbeta primers were used for the PCR. Repertoires were generated with immunoSEQ multiplex PCR, while TCRdb's copy carries only in-frame clones and drops some. The sample records 150,000 to 200,000 clones, roughly four fifths being singletons. This TCR was sampled from a man between 50 and 59 years old in good health and CMV-seropositive. The chain links TRBV7-9 to TRBJ1-5; maybe TRBD1 (5 bases). Sequencing was done on a sample of PBMCs. This chain's CDR3 is CASSPGYNQPQHF. In DNA form, the CDR3 reads TGTGCCAGCAGTCCAGGGTATAATCAGCCCCAGCATTTT.